Shown below are 17 T cell receptor beta chains from a single sample sequenced in a study of cytomegalovirus exposure and HLA in healthy donors (TCRdb year 2017). The library came from the immunoSEQ multiplex PCR assay. As stored in TCRdb, this immuneACCESS dataset retains in-frame rearrangements with V and J assigned. A fraction of the clones does not appear; measured against another copy, unresolved V genes explain less than half of the discrepancy, and the remainder lacks a known reason. Here the sample has tens of thousands of clones; over 85% occur a single time. Jointly, the top ten make up about 3.9% of the sample. The source material was PBMCs. These receptors all stem from a woman between 25 and 40 years old in good health and CMV-seronegative.

This clone was recorded once. The chain employs TRBV7-8 and TRBJ1-6; no reliable D call. CDR3 length: 13 residues. V was clipped by 1 base and J by 7 bases, with 5 bases between them. Per the germline V gene, CDR1 is SGHVS and CDR2 is FQNEAQ. The chain's CDR3 is CASSLDSNSPLHF. The CDR3 region has the DNA TGTGCCAGCAGCTTAGACAGCAATTCACCCCTCCACTTT.

This chain joins TRBV19 and TRBJ2-5; TRBD2 agrees at 13 bases. This CDR3 contains 19 residues. The germline gives CDR1 LNHDA, CDR2 SQIVND (reference sequence). The V segment lost 5 bases and the J segment 0 bases; nucleotides outside the gene matches: 12. Written as DNA, the CDR3 is TGTGCCAGTAGTCCAAGAAAGGGACTAGCGGGGACGTACCAAGAGACCCAGTACTTC. Residues: CASSPRKGLAGTYQETQYF.

The chain carries TRBV6-5 and TRBJ1-4; D unclear. CDR1 MNHEY and CDR2 SVGAGI come from the germline V gene. The CDR3 totals 15 residues. The V end lost 7 bases, the J end lost 1 base, and 13 bases lay between the germline ends. Here the CDR3 DNA reads TGTGCCAGCACCCCCCGAGTCGGAACTAATGAAAAACTGTTTTTT. Its translation is CASTPRVGTNEKLFF.

V is TRBV4-1 and J is TRBJ2-3; TRBD2 matches at 14 bases. The CDR3 extends over 20 amino acids. Germline loops: CDR1 MGHRA, CDR2 YSYEKL. The junction had 14 bases not matched to a gene; V was cut back by 6 bases and J by 0 bases. CDR3: CASRPALRTSGRPSTDTQYF. Written as DNA, the CDR3 is TGCGCCAGCAGACCTGCTTTGAGGACTAGCGGGAGGCCCAGCACAGATACGCAGTATTTT.

The chain employs TRBV4-1 and TRBJ2-3, with a weak D call TRBD1 (6 bases). V was shortened by 0 bases and J by 1 base, with 8 bases between the two germline ends. This CDR3 is 15 amino acids long. CDR1 is MGHRA and CDR2 is YSYEKL in the germline V gene. For the CDR3, the DNA is TGCGCCAGCAGCCAAGATAACAGGGGCACAGATACGCAGTATTTT. Its protein is CASSQDNRGTDTQYF.

This chain links TRBV4-1 with TRBJ2-1, with 8 bases matching TRBD2. The CDR3 contains 13 residues. CDR1 and CDR2 (germline): MGHRA, YSYEKL. The J segment lost 10 bases and the V segment lost 5 bases, leaving 7 bases of the junction unmatched. The CDR3 loop is CASSSLASGEQFF. The DNA for the CDR3 is TGCGCCAGCAGCTCCCTAGCTAGCGGGGAGCAGTTCTTC.

The V gene is TRBV6-6, the J gene TRBJ2-1; 14 positions agree with TRBD2. CDR3 size: 16 residues. V lost 6 bases, J lost 7 bases, and 8 bases stayed unmatched. Germline values: CDR1 MNHNY, CDR2 SVGAGI (reference sequence). DNA of the CDR3: TGTGCCAGCAGGTATTCCGGGACTAGCGGGAGTAATGAGCAGTTCTTC. Amino acids: CASRYSGTSGSNEQFF.

This chain links TRBV5-1 with TRBJ2-2; weak D call: TRBD2 (6 bases). In germline, CDR1 is SGHRS, CDR2 YFSETQ. Trimming took 1 base from V and 7 from J, leaving 14 bases between them. The CDR3 is made up of 15 amino acids. As DNA, the CDR3 is TGCGCCAGCAGCTTGATCAGCGGAGGGAACGGGGAGCTGTTTTTT. Protein product: CASSLISGGNGELFF.

This chain joins TRBV21-1 and TRBJ2-1; the D segment call TRBD2 is taken from the table without a DNA check. TRBV21-1 is annotated as a pseudogene. The CDR3 has 18 residues. CDR3 nucleotide sequence: TGTGCCAGCAGCAAAGTCTATCTAGCGGGGCTCACCTACAATGAGCAGTTCTTC. Translation gives CASSKVYLAGLTYNEQFF.

The chain is built from TRBV4-3 and TRBJ2-1; D perhaps matches TRBD1 (5 bases). V was cut by 1 base and J by 5 bases, with 12 bases left in between. The CDR3 contains 15 residues. Germline values: CDR1 LGHNA, CDR2 YSLEER. CDR3 sequence: CASSQGTPLNNEQFF. The CDR3, as DNA: TGCGCCAGCAGCCAAGGGACACCATTAAACAATGAGCAGTTCTTC.

The chain recombines TRBV5-4 with TRBJ2-1; 9 bases map to TRBD2. Germline CDR1 SGHNT, CDR2 YYREEE (reference sequence). The CDR3 totals 15 residues. V dropped 2 bases and J dropped 7; count of bases not matched to a gene: 7. CDR3 nucleotide sequence: TGTGCCAGCAGCTTCCCCCTTGCGGGGGGGAATGAGCAGTTCTTC. Translated: CASSFPLAGGNEQFF.

V gene TRBV15 combines with J gene TRBJ1-2; a possible D gene is TRBD1 (6 bases). This CDR3 region has 16 residues. The V end was cut by 1 base, the J end by 6 bases, with 18 bases between. Germline CDR1 reads LNHNV; CDR2 reads YYDKDF (reference sequence). The CDR3 DNA reads TGTGCCACCAGCAGAGCCCTGGGGGGGGGCGGAAATGGCTACACCTTC. The encoded protein is CATSRALGGGGNGYTF.

The genes are TRBV5-4 and TRBJ1-2; the D gene is possibly TRBD1 (6 bases). The V and J ends lost 5 bases and 0 bases respectively, with 14 bases between them. CDR1 is SGHNT and CDR2 is YYREEE in the germline V gene (reference sequence). The CDR3 runs 15 residues. The CDR3 is CASRSGQSTNYGYTF. The CDR3 nucleotides are TGTGCCAGCAGATCCGGACAGAGTACTAACTATGGCTACACCTTC.

This chain uses TRBV18 with TRBJ2-6, with 7 bases fitting TRBD2. From germline, CDR1 is KGHSH and CDR2 LQKENI. The CDR3 covers 18 residues. With V trimmed by 3 bases and J by 4 bases, 12 bases remained unmatched. For the CDR3, the DNA is TGTGCCAGCTCACCTAGTCGGGGGGAAATCACCGGGGCCAACGTCCTGACTTTC. The encoded protein is CASSPSRGEITGANVLTF.

The sample holds one count of this clone. The chain combines TRBV6-6 with TRBJ1-2; TRBD1 matches 11 bases. The V gene's germline CDR1 is MNHNY and CDR2 SVGAGI (reference sequence). The CDR3 runs to 14 residues. After removal of 6 bases from V and 6 bases from J, the junction contained 6 bases not matched to a gene. CDR3 sequence (DNA): TGTGCCAGCAGCTCAACGGACAGGGGGCATGGCTACACCTTC. Its protein is CASSSTDRGHGYTF.

V and J are TRBV21-1 and TRBJ2-7; TRBD2, the table's D call, was not compared with the DNA. TRBV21-1 is an annotated pseudogene. The CDR3 sequence is 18 residues long. CDR3 region: CASSKGGLAVLPVDEQYF. The CDR3 nucleotides are TGTGCCAGCAGCAAAGGGGGACTAGCGGTCCTCCCCGTGGACGAGCAGTACTTC.

This clone showed up just a few times. Distinct nucleotide sequences in the sample also encode this CDR3. The V and J genes are TRBV4-2 and TRBJ2-7; D unresolved. This CDR3 region has 13 residues. Germline CDR1 LGHNA, CDR2 YNFKEQ. V lost 2 bases to trimming and J lost 3 bases, with 8 bases between them. CDR3 region: CASSQSYSYEQYF. The CDR3, as DNA: TGTGCCAGCAGCCAATCCTATAGCTACGAGCAGTACTTC.